Listed here are 13 T cell receptor beta chains from one sample, sequenced in a study of T cell repertoires in cytomegalovirus infection. Antigen specificity for these receptors is unknown. MiXCR was run by TCRdb on the reads, yielding one entry per CDR3 protein. This table has hundreds of thousands of distinct CDR3 sequences, approximately 33% appearing once. The material sequenced was cultured PBMCs, taken from culture after CMV antigen stimulation. These TCRs come from a human donor in good health (CMV status not recorded). Some clones in this sample may be carry-over from other donors' samples.

The chain joins TRBV7-2 to TRBJ2-2; D possibly corresponds to TRBD2 (5 bases). CDR1 and CDR2 (germline): SGHTA, FQGNSA. The CDR3 length is 15 residues. The ends were cut back, 2 bases at V and 4 bases at J, with 11 bases in the middle. The CDR3 DNA is TGTGCCAGCAGCTTAAATAGGGCGGGCACCGGGGAGCTGTTTTTT. As protein: CASSLNRAGTGELFF.

This clonotype was observed once. V usage is TRBV6-1 and J usage is TRBJ2-5, with 12 bases matching TRBD2. This CDR3 has 16 amino acids. J was trimmed by 5 bases and V by 5 bases; bases with no gene match: 9. Germline CDR1 reads MNHNS; CDR2 reads SASEGT. The CDR3 sequence: CASSYHLAGGLETQYF. The CDR3 DNA reads TGTGCCAGCAGTTACCATCTAGCGGGGGGGTTGGAGACCCAGTACTTC.

This clonotype was observed a handful of times. This sequence joins TRBV2 and TRBJ1-4, with D uncertain. V lost 8 bases and J 2 bases, leaving 6 bases between the germline ends. Germline-derived CDR1 and CDR2 are SNHLY and FYNNEI. This CDR3 has 12 residues. CDR3 sequence reads: CASAGTNEKLFF. The CDR3 DNA reads as TGTGCCAGCGCGGGGACTAATGAAAAACTGTTTTTT.

The J gene is TRBJ2-1, the V gene TRBV10-3; TRBD2 aligns across 11 bases. CDR3 length: 12 residues. The germline V gene has CDR1 ENHRY and CDR2 SYGVKD. Trimming took 6 bases from V and 11 from J; bases not matched to a gene: 3. The CDR3 spells CAISLAGGKQFF. CDR3 sequence (DNA): TGTGCCATCAGCCTAGCGGGAGGCAAGCAGTTCTTC.

The gene calls are TRBV5-4 and TRBJ2-4; D might be TRBD1 or TRBD2, each matching 6 bases. Germline V gene lookup returns CDR1 SGHNT and CDR2 YYREEE (reference sequence). Trimming shortened V by 2 bases and J by 5 bases, and 14 bases separated the two germline ends. CDR3 length equals 15 residues. The CDR3 is CASSLGGGDQNIQYF. CDR3 in DNA: TGTGCCAGCAGCTTAGGAGGGGGAGATCAAAACATTCAGTACTTC.

This clonotype was picked up a small number of times. This chain connects TRBV10-3 to TRBJ1-6; D perhaps matches TRBD1 (5 bases). Trimming took 3 bases from V and 10 from J, leaving 16 bases between them. CDR1 and CDR2 from the germline V gene are ENHRY and SYGVKD. The length of the CDR3 is 15 residues. The CDR3 DNA follows: TGTGCCATCAGTGAAACGGTGCAGGGCATCTCACCCCTCCACTTT. Translated: CAISETVQGISPLHF.

V usage is TRBV2 and J usage is TRBJ2-7; D remains unclear. CDR1 is SNHLY, CDR2 FYNNEI, per germline. This CDR3 region has 16 residues. The V gene lost 5 bases and the J gene lost 0 bases, with 17 bases spanning the gap. CDR3 sequence: CASSPATTRGSYEQYF. As DNA, the CDR3 is TGTGCCAGCAGTCCCGCGACAACCCGCGGCTCCTACGAGCAGTACTTC.

This clonotype was seen more than once but under ten times. CDR3 DNA: TGTGCCAGCAAGAGTGCAGTTCGACTAGCGGATTACAATGAGCAGTTCTTC. Amino acid sequence: CASKSAVRLADYNEQFF. This chain links TRBV6-1 with TRBJ2-1, with 9 positions matching TRBD2. The CDR3 is 17 amino acids. Losses at the gene ends were 7 bases for V and 4 bases for J; bases not matched to a gene: 14. Germline V CDR1 and CDR2: MNHNS, SASEGT.

This clonotype has a handful of counts. The J gene is TRBJ2-1, the V gene TRBV7-2; TRBD2 agrees at 10 bases. The germline V gene has CDR1 SGHTA and CDR2 FQGNSA. CDR3 length: 15 amino acids. With 5 bases clipped from V and 9 bases from J, the junction kept 10 bases outside the gene matches. The CDR3 coding sequence is TGTGCCAGCAGCACGGCTATACTAGCGGGGTTTGAGCAGTTCTTC. It is translated as CASSTAILAGFEQFF.

Comment on this clonotype: A read error is possible here, since a much larger clone lies one base away. This sequence joins TRBV7-2 and TRBJ1-3; D is ambiguous. Per germline, CDR1 SGHTA and CDR2 FQGNSA. The CDR3 is 14 residues long. CDR3 in DNA: TGTGCCAGCAGCTTAAGGCAGCGGGGAAACACCATATCTTTT. Translated, it gives CASSLRQRGNTISF.

The chain joins TRBV7-8 to TRBJ1-1; no firm D call. The germline V gene encodes CDR1 SGHVS and CDR2 FQNEAQ. Deletions cut 4 bases from V and 11 bases from J, with 17 bases between. This CDR3 region has 13 residues. The CDR3 sequence: CASSSARPEVAFF. The CDR3 DNA sequence: TGTGCCAGCAGCTCGGCAAGGCCGGAGGTGGCTTTCTTT.

This clonotype was found a few times. V usage is TRBV2 and J usage is TRBJ2-1; TRBD1 aligns across 8 bases. Germline CDR1 and CDR2: SNHLY and FYNNEI. The CDR3 consists of 13 residues. V lost 6 bases, J lost 8 bases, and 6 bases stayed unmatched. The chain's CDR3 is CASSGQGVDEQFF. In DNA form, the CDR3 reads TGTGCCAGCAGCGGACAGGGTGTAGATGAGCAGTTCTTC.

This clonotype was detected a few times. The gene calls are TRBV12-3 or TRBV12-4 and TRBJ2-5, with D hard to call. The CDR3 has 14 amino acids. Between the trimmed V and J ends, which lost 4 bases and 5 bases, there was a span of 14 bases. CDR3 protein: CASSSSPIGETQYF. The DNA of the CDR3 is TGTGCCAGCAGTTCGTCCCCAATCGGGGAGACCCAGTACTTC.